This entry lists 13 T cell receptor beta chains sequenced from one sample in a study of blood T cells in healthy people across ages. A second PCR of 7 to 11 cycles used a sample-barcoded 5' primer and a J-beta primer mix. TCRdb processed the 5' RACE reads anew with MiXCR; each CDR3 protein has one entry. The sample gives over a million distinct CDR3 sequences, approximately 43% of which show up once; about 3.8% is in the top ten. Sequencing input: blood. The origin of the receptors is a woman younger than 30 in good health.

The table lists this clonotype with a count of one. This chain links TRBV6-5 with TRBJ1-1, with D unresolved. Between the trimmed V and J ends, which lost 2 bases and 1 base, there was a span of 17 bases. The CDR3 consists of 17 residues. CDR1 is MNHEY and CDR2 is SVGAGI in the germline V gene. CDR3 DNA: TGTGCCAGCAGTTACAATTGGTGGGAACAGTCGAACACTGAAGCTTTCTTT. It specifies CASSYNWWEQSNTEAFF.

This chain joins TRBV12-3 or TRBV12-4 and TRBJ1-6; the match to TRBD1 covers 11 bases. J was trimmed by 9 bases and V by 10 bases; bases with no gene match: 8. This CDR3 is 14 amino acids long. CDR3 coding DNA: TGTGCCACCAACTCGGGACAGGGGGGTTCACCCCTCCACTTT. Translation: CATNSGQGGSPLHF.

This clonotype has more than one count but fewer than ten. This chain joins TRBV27 and TRBJ2-1, with 7 bases that match TRBD2. J was trimmed by 5 bases and V by 10 bases; bases with no gene match: 17. The CDR3 spans 16 residues. The germline gives CDR1 MNHEY, CDR2 SMNVEV (reference sequence). The CDR3: CATRMGRTRGNNEQFF. The CDR3 bases are TGTGCCACCAGAATGGGGAGGACTAGGGGAAACAATGAGCAGTTCTTC.

The chain uses TRBV6-2 or TRBV6-3 and TRBJ1-1, with D unresolved. V gave up 5 bases and J gave up 7 bases, with 11 bases separating them. This CDR3 comprises 12 residues. Germline-derived CDR1 and CDR2 are MNHEY and SVGEGT. The chain's CDR3 is CASSPREFEAFF. CDR3 DNA: TGTGCCAGCAGTCCTAGGGAATTTGAAGCTTTCTTT.

This clonotype showed up just a few times. The chain uses TRBV20-1 and TRBJ1-6, with TRBD1 matching 8 bases. V was clipped by 4 bases and J by 9 bases; unmatched bases: 8. The CDR3 contains 14 residues. Germline loops: CDR1 DFQATT, CDR2 SNEGSKA (reference sequence). CDR3 residues: CSATTGDLGSPLHF. The CDR3 coding sequence is TGCAGTGCTACGACAGGGGACCTTGGTTCACCCCTCCACTTT.

There are a few counts of this clonotype. The rearrangement links TRBV4-3 to TRBJ2-1; 7 positions agree with TRBD2. Trimming at V came to 4 bases and at J to 3 bases, leaving 6 bases not matched to a gene. This CDR3 comprises 15 residues. Per germline, CDR1 LGHNA and CDR2 YSLEER. In nucleotides, the CDR3 is TGCGCCAGCAGCCCTGGACTAGTAGGCTACAATGAGCAGTTCTTC. This codes for CASSPGLVGYNEQFF.

This chain connects TRBV20-1 to TRBJ2-1; tentative D call: TRBD2 (6 bases). CDR3 size: 14 residues. Germline V gene sequence: CDR1 DFQATT, CDR2 SNEGSKA (reference sequence). V was trimmed by 2 bases and J by 0 bases, leaving 8 bases between them. The chain's CDR3 is CSARLAHSYNEQFF. DNA for the CDR3: TGCAGTGCTAGACTAGCGCACTCCTACAATGAGCAGTTCTTC.

The V gene is TRBV20-1, the J gene TRBJ2-7, with TRBD2 matching 8 bases. Germline V gene data show CDR1 as DFQATT and CDR2 as SNEGSKA (reference sequence). The CDR3 loop spans 14 amino acids. V lost 6 bases and J lost 3; bases outside the gene matches: 10. CDR3 in amino acids: CSAIAGLAGYEQYF. The CDR3 coding sequence is TGCAGTGCAATTGCCGGGCTAGCGGGCTACGAGCAGTACTTC.

The CDR3 region is CSVPGGSTDTQYF. DNA of the CDR3: TGCAGCGTTCCTGGGGGTAGCACAGATACGCAGTATTTT. The genes are TRBV29-1 and TRBJ2-3; possibly TRBD1 or TRBD2 for D (5 bases each). Per the germline V gene, CDR1 is SQVTM and CDR2 is ANQGSEA. The CDR3 consists of 13 residues. Trimming took off 5 bases at V and 0 bases at J, with 9 bases between the two ends.

The rearrangement links TRBV7-9 to TRBJ1-1; D not resolved. The CDR3 sequence is 14 residues long. Trimming stripped 5 bases from V and 1 base from J, with 11 bases between. Looked up from germline, CDR1 is SEHNR and CDR2 is FQNEAQ (reference sequence). CDR3 coding DNA: TGTGCCAGCAGCCCGACGGAGTGGAACACTGAAGCTTTCTTT. Translated, it gives CASSPTEWNTEAFF.

The chain joins TRBV29-1 to TRBJ1-1; no firm D call. V lost 3 bases and J lost 6, with 5 bases in between. The CDR3 consists of 10 residues. From germline, CDR1 is SQVTM and CDR2 ANQGSEA. CDR3: CSVEVSEAFF. The CDR3 DNA sequence: TGCAGCGTTGAGGTATCTGAAGCTTTCTTT. Variable domain in full (rest from reference TRBV29-1 and TRBJ1-1): SAVISQKPSRDICQRGTSLTIQCQVDSQVTMMFWYRQQPGQSLTLIATANQGSEATYESGFVIDKFPISRPNLTFSTLTVSNMSPEDSSIYLCSVEVSEAFFGQGTRLTVV.

About this clonotype: One junction end disagrees with the germline gene, perhaps due to a read error. This chain joins TRBV15 and TRBJ1-3; D perhaps matches TRBD1 (5 bases). The germline gives CDR1 LNHNV, CDR2 YYDKDF (reference sequence). This CDR3 region has 14 residues. The CDR3 sequence is CTTSRNRPGNTIYF. The CDR3 DNA reads as TGTACCACCAGCAGGAACAGGCCTGGAAACACCATATATTTT. The full variable domain, with the rest looked up from reference TRBV15 and TRBJ1-3, is DAMVIQNPRYQVTQFGKPVTLSCSQTLNHNVMYWYQQKSSQAPKLLFHYYDKDFNNEADTPDNFQSRRPNTSFCFLDIRSPGLGDTAMYLCTTSRNRPGNTIYFGEGSWLTVV.

This clonotype has only a few counts. The gene calls are TRBV3-1 and TRBJ1-5; no clear D. The ends were cut back, 1 base at V and 7 bases at J, with 11 bases in the middle. The V gene's germline CDR1 is LGHDT and CDR2 YNNKEL (reference sequence). The length of the CDR3 is 14 residues. The DNA for the CDR3 is TGTGCCAGCAGCCAAGCGGGCAGGCAACAGCCCCAGCATTTT. Protein sequence: CASSQAGRQQPQHF. Filled out from reference TRBV3-1 and TRBJ1-5, the complete variable domain reads DTAVSQTPKYLVTQMGNDKSIKCEQNLGHDTMYWYKQDSKKFLKIMFSYNNKELIINETVPNRFSPKSPDKAHLNLHINSLELGDSAVYFCASSQAGRQQPQHFGDGTRLSIL.